This T cell receptor (beta chain) was recovered during a study of blood T cell repertoires in COVID-19. Study information: The United States, Italy and Spain provided the acute and convalescent COVID-19 samples. T cells, B-cell-depleted T cells, or PBMCs provided the cDNA or gDNA that served as material.

Authors' data handling: Amplification with reference gene primers provided the estimates of nucleated cell counts. The data were produced by immunoSEQ multiplex PCR, yet TCRdb's version contains in-frame clones alone and is incomplete. V, J and clone size derive from that table, while D and trimming were established from the DNA sequence. The sample records roughly 300,000 clones, about 90% being singletons. In assigning cohorts, the study relied on participant-reported clinical history. The CDR3 extends over 18 amino acids. Specimen: PBMCs or T cells enriched from blood (not recorded which). This rearrangement joins TRBV21-1 to TRBJ2-3; the table's D call, TRBD2, was not checked against the DNA. TRBV21-1 is a pseudogene. This clonotype originated in a woman aged 25 to 45 who had recovered from COVID-19. CDR3 nucleotide sequence: TGTGCCAGCAGCAAATTAGGGCTAGCGGGGGGGCGAATAGATACGCAGTATTTT. Protein: CASSKLGLAGGRIDTQYF.